This entry lists 23 T cell receptor beta chains sequenced from one sample in a study of shared clonotypes between healthy human individuals. Profiled with immunoSEQ multiplex PCR; TCRdb holds only in-frame clones, not every one. Of 2 million to 2.5 million clones in the sample, 90% to 97% were seen once. The material sequenced was naive CD4+ T cells sorted from blood. Noted subset: CD45RA+ positively selected. All receptors come from a man younger than 35 in good health.

This chain links TRBV6-5 with TRBJ2-1; D gene uncertain. This CDR3 comprises 16 residues. Germline assignment: CDR1 MNHEY and CDR2 SVGAGI. The ends were cut back, 0 bases at V and 2 bases at J, with 11 bases in the middle. For the CDR3, the DNA is TGTGCCAGCAGTTACTCCGGGCCCCCGACCTACAATGAGCAGTTCTTC. This codes for CASSYSGPPTYNEQFF.

V gene TRBV10-3 combines with J gene TRBJ2-3; D is perhaps TRBD1 or TRBD2 (5 bases each). The CDR3 is 14 amino acids. Germline CDR1 reads ENHRY; CDR2 reads SYGVKD. Between the trimmed V and J ends, which lost 6 bases and 6 bases, there was a span of 16 bases. CDR3 residues: CAIRSGPWGDTQYF. The CDR3 DNA reads as TGTGCCATCAGGAGCGGTCCCTGGGGGGATACGCAGTATTTT.

The chain joins TRBV7-9 to TRBJ2-1; D unclear. V lost 1 base to trimming and J lost 1 base, with 5 bases between them. In germline, CDR1 is SEHNR, CDR2 FQNEAQ (reference sequence). The CDR3 extends over 14 amino acids. CDR3 sequence (DNA): TGTGCCAGCAGCTTAGTAGGTTCCTACAATGAGCAGTTCTTC. It yields the protein CASSLVGSYNEQFF.

This rearrangement joins TRBV10-3 to TRBJ2-2, with 8 bases that match TRBD1. This CDR3 has 18 amino acids. V shed 6 bases, J shed 4 bases, and the junction held 16 bases outside the gene matches. The germline V gene encodes CDR1 ENHRY and CDR2 SYGVKD. CDR3 in amino acids: CAISRPDRVKTGTGELFF. CDR3 coding DNA: TGTGCCATCAGCCGACCGGACAGGGTTAAGACAGGCACCGGGGAGCTGTTTTTT.

This chain uses TRBV6-5 with TRBJ2-3, with D possibly TRBD2 on 6 matching bases. V lost 7 bases to trimming and J lost 3 bases, with 14 bases between them. The CDR3 runs 14 residues. The V gene's germline CDR1 is MNHEY and CDR2 SVGAGI. Here the CDR3 reads CASTRAGRTDTQYF. In nucleotides, the CDR3 is TGTGCCAGCACCCGCGCAGGGAGGACAGATACGCAGTATTTT.

V is TRBV29-1 and J is TRBJ2-2; D ambiguous. The CDR3 spans 12 residues. The germline V gene has CDR1 SQVTM and CDR2 ANQGSEA. V lost 5 bases to trimming and J lost 0 bases, with 4 bases between them. CDR3 DNA sequence: TGCAGCGTTCGGCCGAACACCGGGGAGCTGTTTTTT. This sequence encodes CSVRPNTGELFF.

The gene calls are TRBV15 and TRBJ1-6; D unclear. The CDR3 totals 14 residues. V lost 3 bases, J lost 5 bases, and 8 bases lay in between. Germline loops: CDR1 LNHNV, CDR2 YYDKDF (reference sequence). The CDR3 loop is CATSRDLDNSPLHF. CDR3 sequence (DNA): TGTGCCACCAGCAGGGACTTAGATAATTCACCCCTCCACTTT.

This clone was seen once. The chain joins TRBV6-1 to TRBJ2-1; 8 bases line up with TRBD2. With 7 bases clipped from V and 7 bases from J, the junction kept 12 bases outside the gene matches. Germline CDR1 reads MNHNS; CDR2 reads SASEGT. This CDR3 spans 15 amino acids. CDR3 protein: CASTPQRGSINEQFF. Written as DNA, the CDR3 is TGTGCCAGCACCCCCCAGCGGGGGTCGATAAATGAGCAGTTCTTC.

The V call is TRBV5-1, the J call TRBJ2-7; tentative D call: TRBD2 (6 bases). The CDR3 consists of 15 residues. Between the trimmed V and J ends, which lost 3 bases and 5 bases, there was a span of 18 bases. Germline loops: CDR1 SGHRS, CDR2 YFSETQ. CDR3 coding DNA: TGCGCCAGCAGCTGGCGGGGCAGTGGAGTCAACGAGCAGTACTTC. Translated: CASSWRGSGVNEQYF.

This rearrangement joins TRBV11-2 to TRBJ1-1, with 9 bases that match TRBD1. The ends lost 5 bases at V and 5 bases at J; junction bases unmatched: 12. This CDR3 comprises 16 residues. The germline V gene has CDR1 SGHAT and CDR2 FQNNGV. This CDR3 reads CASSLWTGDFRTEAFF. The CDR3, as DNA: TGTGCCAGCAGCCTTTGGACAGGGGATTTTCGAACTGAAGCTTTCTTT.

The V call is TRBV11-2, the J call TRBJ1-5, with a weak D call TRBD1 (5 bases). This CDR3 region has 14 residues. Trimming cost V 1 base and J 2 bases, with 6 bases left between them. Germline V lookup: CDR1 SGHAT, CDR2 FQNNGV. CDR3 bases: TGTGCCAGCAGCTTAGGCAGGGGCAATCAGCCCCAGCATTTT. This codes for CASSLGRGNQPQHF.

The chain couples TRBV5-4 to TRBJ2-5, with a weak D call TRBD2 (6 bases). Germline V gene data show CDR1 as SGHNT and CDR2 as YYREEE (reference sequence). The CDR3 runs to 15 residues. Trimming stripped 2 bases from V and 4 bases from J, with 15 bases between. CDR3 region: CASSFPGRGGETQYF. The CDR3 nucleotides read TGTGCCAGCAGCTTCCCGGGGCGGGGAGGAGAGACCCAGTACTTC.

The rearrangement joins TRBV18 to TRBJ2-4; weak D call: TRBD2 (6 bases). CDR3 length: 13 amino acids. Per the germline V gene, CDR1 is KGHSH and CDR2 is LQKENI. V was cut by 8 bases and J by 4 bases, with 12 bases left in between. CDR3 amino acids: CASRRDEKNIQYF. The CDR3 DNA reads TGTGCCAGCCGGCGGGACGAGAAAAACATTCAGTACTTC.

The chain joins TRBV10-1 to TRBJ1-5; no clear D gene. The CDR3 contains 17 residues. Trimming pared 7 bases from V and 4 bases from J, leaving 23 bases between. Germline V CDR1 and CDR2: WNHNN, SYGVQD (reference sequence). The CDR3 is CASTLDREREENQPQHF. In DNA form, the CDR3 reads TGCGCCAGCACCCTCGACCGCGAGAGAGAGGAGAATCAGCCCCAGCATTTT.

The chain uses TRBV29-1 and TRBJ1-1; unclear D gene. The ends were cut back, 7 bases at V and 1 base at J, with 16 bases in the middle. This CDR3 spans 14 amino acids. CDR1 SQVTM and CDR2 ANQGSEA come from the germline V gene. CDR3: CSANEVFGNTEAFF. DNA for the CDR3: TGCAGCGCAAATGAGGTGTTCGGGAACACTGAAGCTTTCTTT. The full variable domain, with the rest looked up from reference TRBV29-1 and TRBJ1-1, is SAVISQKPSRDICQRGTSLTIQCQVDSQVTMMFWYRQQPGQSLTLIATANQGSEATYESGFVIDKFPISRPNLTFSTLTVSNMSPEDSSIYLCSANEVFGNTEAFFGQGTRLTVV.

The V and J genes are TRBV30 and TRBJ2-1, with 16 bases matching TRBD2. The germline gives CDR1 GTSNPN, CDR2 SVGIG (reference sequence). After removal of 3 bases from V and 5 bases from J, the junction contained 13 bases not matched to a gene. CDR3 length: 19 amino acids. CDR3 nucleotide sequence: TGTGCCTGGAGAAGCACCGGGACTAGCGGGAGGGGAGGACACAATGAGCAGTTCTTC. Its protein product is CAWRSTGTSGRGGHNEQFF.

In DNA, the CDR3 is TGCGCCAGGGCCGACAGGGTAAACACCGGGGAGCTGTTTTTT. Its translation: CARADRVNTGELFF. The rearrangement links TRBV10-2 to TRBJ2-2, with 7 positions matching TRBD1. Germline values: CDR1 WSHSY, CDR2 SAAADI. The CDR3 has 14 amino acids. J gave up 2 bases and V 9 bases, and 6 bases lay outside the gene matches.

This clone was picked up a small number of times. The chain links TRBV19 to TRBJ2-2; D not certain. CDR1 and CDR2 from the germline V gene are LNHDA and SQIVND (reference sequence). V was clipped by 3 bases and J by 2 bases, with 13 bases between them. The CDR3 totals 16 residues. The CDR3 coding sequence is TGTGCCAGTAGTATCTCTCCGGGCCACAACACCGGGGAGCTGTTTTTT. Translated, it gives CASSISPGHNTGELFF.

A word on this clone: Distinct nucleotide sequences in the sample also encode this CDR3. V is TRBV6-5 and J is TRBJ2-3; either TRBD1 or TRBD2 may fit D (5 bases each). The CDR3 loop spans 11 amino acids. The V gene lost 7 bases and the J gene lost 6 bases, with 8 bases spanning the gap. CDR1 MNHEY and CDR2 SVGAGI come from the germline V gene. The CDR3 nucleotides are TGTGCCAGCAACCGGGGCGATACGCAGTATTTT. Amino acid sequence: CASNRGDTQYF.

V usage is TRBV27 and J usage is TRBJ2-2, with D perhaps TRBD2 (5 bases). This CDR3 spans 15 amino acids. V lost 7 bases and J 2 bases, leaving 14 bases between the germline ends. Germline V gene data show CDR1 as MNHEY and CDR2 as SMNVEV (reference sequence). CDR3 loop: CASIGMAGNTGELFF. The CDR3 nucleotides read TGTGCCAGCATCGGCATGGCGGGTAACACCGGGGAGCTGTTTTTT.

Only one count was recorded for this clone. The rearrangement joins TRBV6-5 to TRBJ1-1; D ambiguous. Germline V lookup: CDR1 MNHEY, CDR2 SVGAGI. The germline V and J ends were trimmed by 6 bases and 6 bases, with 17 bases remaining between them. The CDR3 consists of 14 residues. Here the CDR3 DNA reads TGTGCCAGCAGACCCAACACGTGGGGAGCTGAAGCTTTCTTT. Translation gives CASRPNTWGAEAFF.

Turning to this clone: The sample contains more than one DNA sequence encoding this CDR3. The chain links TRBV7-2 to TRBJ1-1; D may be TRBD1 (5 bases). V lost 5 bases and J lost 2, with 9 bases in between. The CDR3 has 13 residues. Germline values: CDR1 SGHTA, CDR2 FQGNSA. In nucleotides, the CDR3 is TGTGCCAGCAGCCTCCGGGGCAACACTGAAGCTTTCTTT. It yields the protein CASSLRGNTEAFF.

The genes are TRBV2 and TRBJ2-5; D may match TRBD1 or TRBD2 (6 bases each). Deletions cut 3 bases from V and 0 bases from J, with 14 bases between. The CDR3 is made up of 16 amino acids. Germline values: CDR1 SNHLY, CDR2 FYNNEI. The CDR3 DNA sequence: TGTGCCAGCAGTGATCGGGGGCCGCGGTACCAAGAGACCCAGTACTTC. Amino acid sequence: CASSDRGPRYQETQYF. The variable domain in full, completed from reference TRBV2 and TRBJ2-5, reads EPEVTQTPSHQVTQMGQEVILRCVPISNHLYFYWYRQILGQKVEFLVSFYNNEISEKSEIFDDQFSVERPDGSNFTLKIRSTKLEDSAMYFCASSDRGPRYQETQYFGPGTRLLVL.